This T cell receptor (beta chain) was documented in a study of blood T cell repertoires in COVID-19. The germline V and J ends were trimmed by 2 bases and 2 bases, with 10 bases remaining between them. This CDR3 has 14 amino acids. Germline loops: CDR1 SGHAT, CDR2 FQNNGV. This table comes from immunoSEQ multiplex PCR, and its TCRdb copy is limited to in-frame clones, with some not included. The data contain approximately 200,000 clones, 80% to 90% of them seen just once; the ten biggest clones take up 3.7%. Those who participated ranged in age from about 18 to 89 years and resided in about 24 US areas.

This TCR was recovered from a woman between 25 and 40 years old who had been exposed to COVID-19. The chain uses TRBV11-2 and TRBJ2-7, with D possibly matching TRBD2 (5 bases). The specimen was PBMCs or T cells enriched from blood (not recorded which). CDR3 DNA: TGTGCCAGCAGCTTATTCGGGGAAACCTACGAGCAGTACTTC. It translates to CASSLFGETYEQYF.